Listed below are T cell receptor beta chains from one sample, sequenced in a study of shared clonotypes between healthy human individuals. Data came from immunoSEQ multiplex PCR; TCRdb stores just in-frame clones and leaves some out. There are around 510,000 clones in the sample; roughly 95% occur only once, and 0.055% to 0.075% lies in the top ten. The sequenced material came from naive CD4+ T cells sorted from blood. The source of these receptors is a woman aged 25 to 39 in good health. CDR3s include the opening cysteine and the closing phenylalanine or tryptophan. D genes are given only for firm matches. Clone size is shown for a subset of rows, as once, few, many or a class of expanded clone.

J gene | clone size | V gene | D gene | CDR3 protein | CDR3 DNA
TRBJ2-6 | once | TRBV7-9 | . | CASSSRGHSGANVLTF | TGTGCCAGCAGCTCACGGGGACATTCTGGGGCCAACGTCCTGACTTTC
TRBJ2-7 | . | TRBV29-1 | TRBD2 | CSVEGLAGGPGEQYF | TGCAGCGTTGAAGGCCTAGCGGGAGGGCCAGGTGAGCAGTACTTC
TRBJ2-7 | . | TRBV9 | . | CASSAYGTSYEQYF | TGTGCCAGCAGCGCCTATGGGACATCCTACGAGCAGTACTTC
TRBJ1-2 | . | TRBV10-3 | TRBD1 | CAISHGTGGLSDYGYTF | TGTGCCATCAGCCATGGGACAGGGGGCTTATCTGACTATGGCTACACCTTC
TRBJ2-1 | . | TRBV10-3 | TRBD2 | CAISDPGTSGSPYNEQFF | TGTGCCATCAGTGACCCCGGGACTAGCGGGAGTCCCTACAATGAGCAGTTCTTC
TRBJ1-1 | . | TRBV19 | . | CASKIRANTEAFF | TGTGCCAGCAAGATCCGGGCGAACACTGAAGCTTTCTTT
TRBJ2-7 | once | TRBV20-1 | TRBD2 | CSARLAAIQYF | TGCAGTGCTAGACTAGCGGCAATCCAGTACTTC
TRBJ2-7 | . | TRBV27 | . | CASSSLEGEWNEQYF | TGTGCCAGCAGTTCGCTCGAGGGGGAGTGGAACGAGCAGTACTTC
TRBJ1-6 | . | TRBV6-6 | . | CASSQYNSPLHF | TGTGCCAGCAGCCAGTACAATTCACCCCTCCACTTT
TRBJ2-1 | . | TRBV7-6 | . | CASTPGQGGSSYNEQFF | TGTGCCAGCACCCCCGGCCAGGGGGGTAGCTCCTACAATGAGCAGTTCTTC
TRBJ1-4 | once | TRBV5-1 | TRBD1 | CASSTGTGREKLFF | TGCGCCAGCAGCACCGGGACAGGGAGGGAAAAACTGTTTTTT
TRBJ2-3 | . | TRBV7-3 | . | CASSPQLDTQYF | TGTGCCAGCAGCCCTCAGTTGGATACGCAGTATTTT
TRBJ1-1 | . | TRBV5-1 | TRBD1 | CASSPGQGVNTEAFF | TGCGCCAGCAGCCCGGGACAGGGAGTGAACACTGAAGCTTTCTTT
TRBJ2-1 | . | TRBV4-1 | . | CASSQEGGTSSYNEQFF | TGCGCCAGCAGCCAAGAAGGCGGGACGAGCTCCTACAATGAGCAGTTCTTC
TRBJ2-5 | . | TRBV5-1 | TRBD2 | CAPLGGSGRALRGETQYF | TGCGCCCCGCTTGGGGGGAGCGGGAGGGCCCTGCGGGGGGAGACCCAGTACTTC
TRBJ2-1 | . | TRBV4-2 | TRBD2 | CASSQVLAGANEQFF | TGTGCCAGCAGCCAAGTTTTGGCGGGAGCTAATGAGCAGTTCTTC
TRBJ2-5 | . | TRBV19 | . | CASSLRLGRETQYF | TGTGCCAGTAGTTTGCGGTTGGGTCGGGAGACCCAGTACTTC
TRBJ2-1 | . | TRBV27 | . | CASSTEKNRVNEQFF | TGTGCCAGCAGTACCGAGAAGAACAGGGTCAATGAGCAGTTCTTC
TRBJ1-1 | . | TRBV7-6 | TRBD1 | CASSRTGTAEAFF | TGTGCCAGCAGCCGGACAGGGACGGCTGAAGCTTTCTTT
TRBJ1-1 | . | TRBV4-2 | . | CASSQGPLGAFF | TGTGCCAGCAGCCAAGGACCCCTAGGAGCTTTCTTT
TRBJ1-5 | . | TRBV18 | TRBD1 | CASSRDGQVHSNQPQHF | TGTGCCAGCTCACGAGACGGACAGGTTCATAGCAATCAGCCCCAGCATTTT
TRBJ2-7 | . | TRBV5-1 | . | CASSVQTYEQYF | TGCGCCAGCAGCGTCCAAACCTACGAGCAGTACTTC
TRBJ2-7 | . | TRBV27 | TRBD1 | CASRFRDRGREQYF | TGTGCCAGCAGGTTCCGGGACAGGGGGCGTGAGCAGTACTTC
TRBJ2-5 | . | TRBV7-9 | . | CASSSPQGDRETQYF | TGTGCCAGCAGCTCCCCGCAGGGCGACAGGGAGACCCAGTACTTC
TRBJ2-3 | once | TRBV7-8 | . | CASSQPLRHRTDTQYF | TGTGCCAGCAGCCAACCCCTGCGGCACCGCACAGATACGCAGTATTTT
TRBJ2-1 | . | TRBV19 | TRBD2 | CASERSKRGSSYNEQFF | TGTGCCTCAGAACGCTCCAAGCGGGGGAGCTCCTACAATGAGCAGTTCTTC
TRBJ2-7 | . | TRBV2 | . | CTSSRGETGEQYF | TGTACCAGCAGTCGGGGAGAGACTGGCGAGCAGTACTTC
TRBJ2-5 | . | TRBV7-9 | . | CASGRGPGGETQYF | TGTGCCAGCGGCAGGGGACCCGGGGGAGAGACCCAGTACTTC
TRBJ1-3 | . | TRBV5-1 | . | CASSSDLTGVAGNTIYF | TGCGCCAGCAGCTCAGATCTGACAGGCGTGGCGGGAAACACCATATATTTT
TRBJ1-2 | . | TRBV28 | TRBD1 | CASSRGQETYGYTF | TGTGCCAGCAGTCGAGGACAGGAGACCTATGGCTACACCTTC
TRBJ1-2 | once | TRBV28 | . | CASSPHIPRYTF | TGTGCCAGCAGTCCTCATATTCCCCGCTACACCTTC
TRBJ2-2 | few | TRBV19 | TRBD2 | CASRRTSGNTGELFF | TGTGCCAGTAGGAGGACTAGCGGGAACACCGGGGAGCTGTTTTTT
TRBJ2-7 | . | TRBV6-5 | TRBD1 | CASRGDRLFPYEQYF | TGTGCCAGCAGGGGGGACAGACTATTTCCCTACGAGCAGTACTTC
TRBJ2-7 | . | TRBV4-1 | . | CASSRAQSEATYEQYF | TGCGCCAGCAGTCGGGCCCAATCAGAAGCAACCTACGAGCAGTACTTC
TRBJ2-1 | . | TRBV30 | . | CAWSKGLAEQFF | TGTGCCTGGAGTAAGGGTTTAGCAGAGCAGTTCTTC
TRBJ2-7 | . | TRBV23-1 | . | CASSQSHLSYEQYF | TGCGCCAGCAGTCAATCGCACCTTTCGTACGAGCAGTACTTC